These T cell receptor beta chains were read from a single sample in a study of CD8 T cells in Susac syndrome. TCRdb re-analysed the immunoSEQ multiplex PCR reads in MiXCR, keeping a single row per CDR3 protein. Among 150,000 to 200,000 distinct CDR3 sequences listed, 93% were seen once. Sequencing input: CD4+ T cells from PBMCs. The receptors here all came from a human donor with multiple sclerosis. Each CDR3 is given without its conserved first and last residue.

TRBV19	TRBJ1-5	ASSIWGQHQPQH
TRBV7-8	TRBJ2-5	ATTEQPAGVETQY
TRBV18	TRBJ2-1	ASSPPRQSSYNEQF
TRBV5-4	TRBJ2-4	ASSPRTSGDIQY
TRBV6-6	TRBJ1-6	ASSYLWTGSSPLH
TRBV19	TRBJ1-2	ASSIGEGQGGYGYT
TRBV12-3/TRBV12-4	TRBJ2-2	ASARGPEELF
TRBV12-3/TRBV12-4	TRBJ1-1	ASSSQTGSEAF
TRBV20-1	TRBJ2-1	SASRENEQF
TRBV20-1	TRBJ1-2	SASGRGDGYT
TRBV4-3	TRBJ2-3	ASSQLFAAGGMYTQY
TRBV20-1	TRBJ2-2	SASEGQGTGELF
TRBV5-6	TRBJ2-6	ASSFGGANVLT
TRBV20-1	TRBJ1-5	SALGQGLFSQH
TRBV19	TRBJ2-7	ASSQRLGLYEQY
TRBV6-2/TRBV6-3	TRBJ2-7	ASSYGQRGSYEQY
TRBV6-5	TRBJ1-1	ASNYLQGRGEAF
TRBV12-3/TRBV12-4	TRBJ1-2	ASSFGTGGLYGYT
TRBV3-1	TRBJ2-7	ASSQNYEQY
TRBV12-3/TRBV12-4	TRBJ1-5	ASSFSVQPQH
TRBV4-2	TRBJ1-3	ASSPGTQADTIY
TRBV12-3/TRBV12-4	TRBJ2-7	ASSPISGRPNPYEQY
TRBV7-2	TRBJ2-7	ASSLAVGRLLYEQY
TRBV20-1	TRBJ2-5	SASRLAGETQY
TRBV29-1	TRBJ1-1	SVDRLNTEAF
TRBV11-2	TRBJ2-1	ASSLEQGPHNEQF
TRBV28	TRBJ2-5	ASSPGSVETQY
TRBV10-2	TRBJ2-3	ASSMTPHAGSTDTQY
TRBV7-2	TRBJ2-2	ASSFLGGRELF